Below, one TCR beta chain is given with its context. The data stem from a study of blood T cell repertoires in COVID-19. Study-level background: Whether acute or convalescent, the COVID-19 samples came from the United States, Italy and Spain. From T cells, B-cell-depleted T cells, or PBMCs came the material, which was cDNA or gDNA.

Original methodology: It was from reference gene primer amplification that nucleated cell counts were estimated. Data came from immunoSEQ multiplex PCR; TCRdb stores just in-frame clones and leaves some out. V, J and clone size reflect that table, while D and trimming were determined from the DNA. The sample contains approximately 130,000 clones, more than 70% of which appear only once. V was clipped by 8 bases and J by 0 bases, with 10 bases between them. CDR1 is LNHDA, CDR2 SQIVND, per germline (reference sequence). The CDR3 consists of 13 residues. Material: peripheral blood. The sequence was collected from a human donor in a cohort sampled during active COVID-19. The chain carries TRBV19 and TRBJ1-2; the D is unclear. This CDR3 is CASFKGANYGYTF. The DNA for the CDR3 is TGTGCCAGTTTTAAGGGAGCTAACTATGGCTACACCTTC.